The T cell receptor (beta chain) described here comes from a study of cytotoxic CD8 clonotypes in ibrutinib-treated CLL. Study-level results: In comparison with age-matched healthy donors, baseline clonality was higher and tracked circulating CD8+ T-cell counts. Clonality was elevated at ibrutinib response and had returned toward baseline at progression.

TCR beta libraries used about 2 micrograms of genomic DNA from cryopreserved PBMCs. V lost 5 bases, J lost 3 bases, and 11 bases lay in between. This CDR3 spans 13 amino acids. Germline V gene lookup returns CDR1 KGHSH and CDR2 LQKENI. Assay: immunoSEQ multiplex PCR; the TCRdb copy retains only in-frame clones and omits some. Altogether about 97,000 clones are present, 60% to 80% being singletons, with the ten largest covering approximately 30%. This clone turned up a few times. What it recognizes is unknown. The clonotype was recovered from a human donor with chronic lymphocytic leukemia. This material consisted of PBMCs, taken after 12 months of ibrutinib treatment. J is TRBJ2-7 and V is TRBV18; no clear D gene. The CDR3 here is CASSFTEDYEQYF. Here the CDR3 DNA reads TGTGCCAGCTCATTTACAGAGGACTACGAGCAGTACTTC.